These 22 T cell receptor beta chains came from one sample sequenced in a study of T cell clones after liver transplantation. Using immunoSEQ multiplex PCR, the repertoire was profiled, and TCRdb retains in-frame clones only, with some absent. Of 25,000 to 35,000 clones in the sample, just under 95% were seen once. Source: CD8+ T cells from blood, taken 12 months after liver transplant. The receptor set was obtained from a human patient who received a liver transplant. Some T cells may have come from the graft donor.

The chain is built from TRBV5-4 and TRBJ2-5; unclear D gene. From germline, CDR1 is SGHNT and CDR2 YYREEE (reference sequence). This CDR3 spans 14 amino acids. V lost 0 bases and J 5 bases, leaving 11 bases between the germline ends. CDR3 amino acids: CASSLESRLETQYF. The CDR3 nucleotides read TGTGCCAGCAGCTTGGAGTCGCGTTTGGAGACCCAGTACTTC. The full variable domain, its missing parts supplied by reference TRBV5-4 and TRBJ2-5, is ETGVTQSPTHLIKTRGQQVTLRCSSQSGHNTVSWYQQALGQGPQFIFQYYREEENGRGNFPPRFSGLQFPNYSSELNVNALELDDSALYLCASSLESRLETQYFGPGTRLLVL.

This clone was counted only a few times. The J gene is TRBJ1-5, the V gene TRBV5-1, with D possibly matching TRBD1 (6 bases). V was pared by 4 bases and J by 5 bases, with 10 bases between. CDR1 SGHRS and CDR2 YFSETQ come from the germline V gene. The CDR3 sequence is 13 residues long. The CDR3 DNA reads TGCGCCAGCAGCCCCGAGGGGGATCAGCCCCAGCATTTT. Translating it yields CASSPEGDQPQHF.

This chain joins TRBV6-1 and TRBJ2-5; 9 bases match TRBD2. Germline values: CDR1 MNHNS, CDR2 SASEGT. The length of the CDR3 is 14 residues. J was trimmed by 0 bases and V by 8 bases; bases with no gene match: 4. The DNA for the CDR3 is TGTGCCAGCTGGCCTAGCGGGAACCAAGAGACCCAGTACTTC. Its protein is CASWPSGNQETQYF.

The chain uses TRBV29-1 and TRBJ2-7; D tentatively reads TRBD1 or TRBD2 (7 bases each). Germline CDR1 and CDR2: SQVTM and ANQGSEA. Trimming removed 1 base from V and 3 bases from J, with 13 bases in between. CDR3 length equals 14 residues. CDR3: CSVEGQGEGYEQYF. DNA for the CDR3: TGCAGCGTTGAAGGCCAGGGGGAGGGCTACGAGCAGTACTTC.

The J gene is TRBJ2-7, the V gene TRBV19; 12 bases match TRBD2. Germline V lookup: CDR1 LNHDA, CDR2 SQIVND (reference sequence). V was pared by 2 bases and J by 5 bases, with 7 bases of the junction left unmatched. This CDR3 has 16 amino acids. The CDR3 loop reads CASSIWASGRADEQYF. CDR3 sequence (DNA): TGTGCCAGTAGTATATGGGCTAGCGGGAGGGCCGACGAGCAGTACTTC.

The rearrangement uses TRBV4-1 and TRBJ1-6; D may be TRBD1 (5 bases). With 0 bases removed from V and 7 bases from J, the gap between germline ends came to 10 bases. In germline, CDR1 is MGHRA, CDR2 YSYEKL. The CDR3 is 15 amino acids. CDR3 DNA: TGCGCCAGCAGCCAAGAACGGGACGGGAATTCACCCCTCCACTTT. Translation gives CASSQERDGNSPLHF.

The rearrangement joins TRBV6-1 to TRBJ2-5; possible D gene TRBD1, 6 bases. The CDR3 has 15 residues. V lost 5 bases and J 2 bases, leaving 15 bases between the germline ends. Per the germline V gene, CDR1 is MNHNS and CDR2 is SASEGT. CDR3: CASSPRTARQETQYF. CDR3 DNA sequence: TGTGCCAGCAGTCCCCGGACAGCCCGTCAAGAGACCCAGTACTTC.

The V gene is TRBV7-2, the J gene TRBJ1-2; a weak D match, TRBD1 (6 bases). Germline V lookup: CDR1 SGHTA, CDR2 FQGNSA. The CDR3 loop spans 15 amino acids. V was shortened by 2 bases and J by 5 bases, with 15 bases between the two germline ends. The CDR3 nucleotides read TGTGCCAGCAGCTTAACGGTCAGGGGAGATTATGGCTACACCTTC. Residues: CASSLTVRGDYGYTF.

CDR3 in amino acids: CASTWTGGEGDQPQHF. As DNA, the CDR3 is TGTGCCAGTACATGGACAGGGGGGGAAGGGGATCAGCCCCAGCATTTT. The chain joins TRBV19 to TRBJ1-5; 10 nucleotides match TRBD1. V was clipped by 7 bases and J by 5 bases; unmatched bases: 11. The CDR3 is 16 amino acids. The germline V gene encodes CDR1 LNHDA and CDR2 SQIVND (reference sequence).

The chain employs TRBV5-4 and TRBJ1-2; the D gene is possibly TRBD1 (5 bases). V was trimmed by 0 bases and J by 0 bases, leaving 12 bases between them. Germline V gene data show CDR1 as SGHNT and CDR2 as YYREEE (reference sequence). CDR3 length: 16 amino acids. Here the CDR3 DNA reads TGTGCCAGCAGCTTGGCCATGGCAGGGACTAACTATGGCTACACCTTC. It encodes CASSLAMAGTNYGYTF.

The CDR3 coding sequence is TGTGCCAGCAGCTTAGCCGGGAGAGGCAATGAGCAGTTCTTC. Encoded protein: CASSLAGRGNEQFF. The gene calls are TRBV11-2 and TRBJ2-1, with D possibly being TRBD2 (6 bases). The germline gives CDR1 SGHAT, CDR2 FQNNGV. The CDR3 totals 14 residues. V lost 1 base to trimming and J lost 6 bases, with 10 bases between them.

The chain recombines TRBV19 with TRBJ2-7; no clear D gene. V was shortened by 3 bases and J by 0 bases, with 9 bases between the two germline ends. Looked up from germline, CDR1 is LNHDA and CDR2 is SQIVND (reference sequence). The CDR3 length is 14 residues. CDR3 region: CASSILGSSYEQYF. Here the CDR3 DNA reads TGTGCCAGTAGTATCTTGGGGTCCTCCTACGAGCAGTACTTC.

V and J are TRBV30 and TRBJ1-1; a weak D match, TRBD1 (5 bases). Per germline, CDR1 GTSNPN and CDR2 SVGIG (reference sequence). The CDR3 has 13 amino acids. V shed 3 bases and J shed 1 base, with 9 bases lying between them. In nucleotides, the CDR3 is TGTGCCTGGAGCACCGGGACGAACACTGAAGCTTTCTTT. It encodes CAWSTGTNTEAFF.

V is TRBV2 and J is TRBJ1-2; D gene unclear. V was trimmed by 6 bases and J by 5 bases, leaving 4 bases between them. This CDR3 has 10 residues. Germline CDR1 reads SNHLY; CDR2 reads FYNNEI. CDR3 nucleotides: TGTGCCAGCAGGGGATATGGCTACACCTTC. Translation gives CASRGYGYTF. The whole variable domain, remainder taken from reference TRBV2 and TRBJ1-2, is EPEVTQTPSHQVTQMGQEVILRCVPISNHLYFYWYRQILGQKVEFLVSFYNNEISEKSEIFDDQFSVERPDGSNFTLKIRSTKLEDSAMYFCASRGYGYTFGSGTRLTVV.

This chain uses TRBV14 with TRBJ2-3; weak D call: TRBD1 (5 bases). The CDR3 sequence is 14 residues long. V was shortened by 4 bases and J by 2 bases, with 10 bases between the two germline ends. Germline V gene lookup returns CDR1 SGHDN and CDR2 FVKESK. The CDR3 loop is CASSRDRVTDTQYF. The CDR3 DNA reads TGTGCCAGCAGCCGCGACAGAGTCACAGATACGCAGTATTTT.

The chain employs TRBV6-5 and TRBJ1-1; tentatively, D is TRBD1 (6 bases). The CDR3 covers 15 residues. Trimming left V 8 bases short and J 2 bases short, with 18 bases between. The V gene's germline CDR1 is MNHEY and CDR2 SVGAGI. This CDR3 reads CASEAGQLVNTEAFF. The CDR3 DNA reads TGTGCCAGCGAAGCGGGACAACTAGTTAACACTGAAGCTTTCTTT.

The CDR3 here is CASSPSLGGWDIQYF. The CDR3 coding sequence is TGTGCCAGCAGCCCTAGCCTCGGGGGCTGGGACATTCAGTACTTC. The chain employs TRBV9 and TRBJ2-4; tentatively, D is TRBD1 or TRBD2 (6 bases each). From germline, CDR1 is SGDLS and CDR2 YYNGEE. Trimming removed 4 bases at V and 8 bases at J, with 19 bases between. This CDR3 has 15 residues.

The DNA of the CDR3 is TGTGCCAGCAGCGTAGGAGGAGGTATTGGCTACACCTTC. As protein: CASSVGGGIGYTF. The J gene is TRBJ1-2, the V gene TRBV9; D remains unclear. Per the germline V gene, CDR1 is SGDLS and CDR2 is YYNGEE. This CDR3 has 13 residues. V was shortened by 0 bases and J by 7 bases, with 10 bases between the two germline ends.

This clone is a singleton in its sample. This chain connects TRBV9 to TRBJ2-2; D is ambiguous. The CDR3 spans 13 residues. V dropped 5 bases and J dropped 4 bases, with 9 bases sitting between them. CDR1 is SGDLS and CDR2 is YYNGEE in the germline V gene. The CDR3 region is CASSLYGTGELFF. The DNA of the CDR3 is TGTGCCAGCAGTCTGTACGGCACCGGGGAGCTGTTTTTT.

The chain has TRBV9 and TRBJ2-7; 8 bases line up with TRBD1. V gave up 0 bases and J gave up 5 bases; unmatched junction bases: 4. The length of the CDR3 is 14 residues. Germline assignment: CDR1 SGDLS and CDR2 YYNGEE. This CDR3 reads CASSVGQGADEQYF. The CDR3 DNA reads as TGTGCCAGCAGCGTAGGTCAGGGGGCCGACGAGCAGTACTTC.

This clone showed up just once. The chain has TRBV9 and TRBJ2-7; D assignment may be TRBD1 or TRBD2 (5 bases each). From germline, CDR1 is SGDLS and CDR2 YYNGEE. With 1 base removed from V and 7 bases from J, the gap between germline ends came to 18 bases. The CDR3 length is 15 residues. The CDR3 region is CASSVYGAPTGEQYF. The CDR3 DNA reads as TGTGCCAGCAGCGTATACGGGGCCCCGACGGGGGAGCAGTACTTC.

This CDR3 reads CASSPGTGVYEQYF. The CDR3 DNA sequence: TGTGCCAGCAGCCCGGGAACAGGGGTGTACGAGCAGTACTTC. The chain couples TRBV4-2 to TRBJ2-7; 7 bases map to TRBD1. Trimming at V came to 4 bases and at J to 4 bases, leaving 7 bases not matched to a gene. Germline assignment: CDR1 LGHNA and CDR2 YNFKEQ. The CDR3 runs to 14 residues.